The rows below give T cell receptor beta chains drawn from one sample of a study of blood T cell repertoires in COVID-19. The method was immunoSEQ multiplex PCR; TCRdb's version includes in-frame clones alone and lacks a portion of them. The sample holds approximately 150,000 clones, 70% to 85% seen once. Sequenced material: peripheral blood. The receptors here all came from a woman of 80 years or more with acute or convalescent COVID-19. The CDR3 runs from the conserved cysteine through the conserved F or W. Fields, in order: V gene, CDR3 protein.

V: TRBV12-3/TRBV12-4
CDR3: CASSLRLGEKLFF

V: TRBV5-1
CDR3: CASSLGDSIYRGYTF

V: TRBV29-1
CDR3: CSAFPTRPAAEAFF

V: TRBV29-1
CDR3: CSGLRAGTEAFF

V: TRBV6-5
CDR3: CASSRGARNTEAFF

V: TRBV5-1
CDR3: CASSLGRGPSYNEQFF

V: TRBV19
CDR3: CASTGGGNPSREAFF

V: TRBV6-1
CDR3: CASSEWGGLNTEAFF

V: TRBV19
CDR3: CASSRADSPYEQYF

V: TRBV7-2
CDR3: CASSLEGQGGSNQPQHF

V: TRBV7-9
CDR3: CASSSIRGRDTEAFF

V: TRBV19
CDR3: CASSNGGSPAFF

V: TRBV4-3
CDR3: CASSTNRGGAYGYTF

V: TRBV7-9
CDR3: CASSLLGDEQFF

V: TRBV19
CDR3: CASSMRMTEAFF

V: TRBV12-3/TRBV12-4
CDR3: CASSLAWEQYF

V: TRBV11-2
CDR3: CASSNGQGHYEQYF

V: TRBV21-1
CDR3: CASDVPNDRFYYGYTF

V: TRBV2
CDR3: CASSEAGGRANQPQHF

V: TRBV7-2
CDR3: CASSPLGQANTEAFF

V: TRBV4-3
CDR3: CASSQGLAGVWQQYF

V: TRBV7-9
CDR3: CASSPLRASGGATDTQYF

V: TRBV7-2
CDR3: CASSLREGQGEQYF